This TCR beta chain is from a study of beta chain features in type 1 diabetes. General observations from the study: Using cDNA template may skew counts toward highly expressing activated cells. A potential influence of HLA type upon TCRB rearrangement remained unresolved herein. Patients' naive, central memory and regulatory TCRB repertoires appeared more alike than those of healthy donors. In every one of the four CD4+ subsets, TCRB CDR3s were moderately but significantly shorter in Type 1 diabetes patients.

CDR1 MDHEN and CDR2 SYDVKM come from the germline V gene. Trimming stripped 6 bases from V and 1 base from J, with 16 bases between. This CDR3 region has 15 residues. Sorted populations were all over 95% pure. As for this clone: Its antigen is unidentified.

The investigators reverse transcribed all of the isolated RNA, so they sequenced expressed TCRB transcripts. Only in-frame clones appear in the TCRdb table, and some are missing; sequencing was by immunoSEQ multiplex PCR. Among tens of thousands of clones listed, 55% to 80% were seen once. This receptor was obtained from a woman under 40 with type 1 diabetes. The specimen sequenced was stem cell memory CD4+ T cells from blood. The genes are TRBV28 and TRBJ2-7, with a possible D match to TRBD2 (6 bases). The chain's CDR3 is CASSPGLRPSYEQYF. CDR3 sequence (DNA): TGTGCCAGCAGCCCGGGACTGCGGCCATCCTACGAGCAGTACTTC.